The clone carrying this T cell receptor (beta chain) was counted a few times. This sample is drawn from a study of CD8+ T cells in alopecia areata. Study as a whole: The share of scalp area affected provided the severity score for treated patients.

Treatment meaning: oral pan-JAK inhibitor, 5-10 mg twice daily. Extraction and reverse transcription of RNA yielded cDNA as the sequencing template. Generated by immunoSEQ multiplex PCR, the TCRdb table keeps only in-frame clones and is missing some. The sample yields some 88,000 clones, roughly 45% seen once. This TCR was recovered from a human donor with alopecia areata. The sample in question was CD8+ T cells sorted from blood, obtained at week 24, from a patient treated with tofacitinib.

The CDR3 DNA sequence: TGTGCCAGCAGCTTAGATACAGGGAGGTTGACCCAGTACTTC. Its translation: CASSLDTGRLTQYF. The chain carries TRBV7-9 and TRBJ2-5; D may correspond to TRBD1 or TRBD2 (6 bases each). Germline V gene lookup returns CDR1 SEHNR and CDR2 FQNEAQ (reference sequence). The CDR3 has 14 residues. Trimming shortened V by 1 base and J by 7 bases, and 13 bases separated the two germline ends.